This T cell receptor (beta chain) was sequenced in a study of glioma-infiltrating T cells. General observations from the study: Non-neoplastic patients had below-expected tissue-blood divergence, while all gliomas exceeded expectation. Very few CDR3 sequences were shared between tissue and blood.

This clonotype is a singleton in its sample. Its antigen is currently unknown. One end of the junction does not line up with germline, which may come from a read error. The iRepertoire nested amplicon-rescue multiplex PCR amplified TCR alpha and beta CDR3s from RNA. MiXCR was run by TCRdb on the multiplex PCR reads, yielding one entry per CDR3 protein. The sample consists of over 100,000 distinct CDR3 sequences, less than 30% of them appearing once. The CDR3 is 12 residues long. The germline V gene encodes CDR1 DFQATT and CDR2 SNEGSKA (reference sequence). The sequence was obtained from a human donor with low-grade glioma or glioblastoma, undergoing nonglioma brain surgery, or in good health (not recorded which). The sequenced sample was glioma tissue, nonneoplastic brain tissue, or PBMCs (not recorded which). The chain recombines TRBV20-1 with TRBJ2-7; 7 bases fit TRBD2. CDR3 DNA sequence: TGCAGTACTAGCGCGAACTACTACGAGCAGTACTTC. This encodes CSTSANYYEQYF.